This T cell receptor (beta chain) was identified during a study of blood T cell repertoires in COVID-19. At the level of the study: The United States, Italy and Spain were the sources of the acute and convalescent COVID-19 samples. T cells, B-cell-depleted T cells, or PBMCs supplied cDNA or gDNA.

In the original workflow: It was from reference gene primer amplification that nucleated cell counts were estimated. The protocol was immunoSEQ multiplex PCR, while the TCRdb copy is restricted to in-frame clones and leaves out a portion. The V and J calls and clone size come from that table; D and trimming were worked out from the DNA. The data show about 99,000 clones, about four fifths seen once. CDR3 length: 15 residues. V gave up 1 base and J gave up 2 bases; unmatched junction bases: 2. Per the germline V gene, CDR1 is ENHRY and CDR2 is SYGVKD. This chain links TRBV10-3 with TRBJ2-7; 10 bases align to TRBD2. The receptor comes from a woman older than 75 with active or convalescent COVID-19. The sample comprised peripheral blood. The CDR3 reads CAISEFLAGAYEQYF. The CDR3 DNA reads TGTGCCATCAGTGAGTTTCTAGCGGGGGCCTACGAGCAGTACTTC.